Each of the 3 T cell receptor beta chains below was sequenced from the same sample in a study of shared clonotypes between healthy human individuals. Assay used: immunoSEQ multiplex PCR; TCRdb lists only in-frame clones, some missing. The sample contains 550,000 to 700,000 clones, about 80% of which appear only once. Material: memory CD4+ T cells sorted from blood. Subset in this sample: CD45RA-negative fraction. These receptor sequences come from a woman aged 30 to 39 in good health.

The chain has TRBV2 and TRBJ2-5; D is possibly TRBD1 (6 bases). The CDR3 contains 14 residues. CDR1 is SNHLY and CDR2 is FYNNEI in the germline V gene. Between the trimmed V and J ends, which lost 3 bases and 4 bases, there was a span of 12 bases. The CDR3 DNA follows: TGTGCCAGCAGTGAGAACAGGGAAGGAGAGACCCAGTACTTC. Amino acid sequence: CASSENREGETQYF.

This chain uses TRBV7-8 with TRBJ1-1, with 7 bases aligning to TRBD1. Trimming at V came to 5 bases and at J to 1 base, leaving 10 bases not matched to a gene. The germline CDR1 and CDR2 sequences are SGHVS and FQNEAQ. This CDR3 contains 16 residues. The chain's CDR3 is CASSKLGQLKNTEAFF. The CDR3 bases are TGTGCCAGCAGCAAACTGGGACAGCTCAAGAACACTGAAGCTTTCTTT.

This chain links TRBV14 with TRBJ2-4, with TRBD2 as a possible D gene (6 bases). V lost 1 base and J lost 9, with 22 bases in between. CDR1 is SGHDN and CDR2 is FVKESK in the germline V gene. The CDR3 extends over 17 amino acids. CDR3 sequence (DNA): TGTGCCAGCAGCCAAGCCTGGGGCTTTCTGGGAGGAGGCATTCAGTACTTC. It encodes CASSQAWGFLGGGIQYF.